The 20 T cell receptor beta chains below come from one sample, sequenced in a study of T-cell reconstitution after alpha-beta-depleted transplantation in children. Construction of the TCRbeta library involved unique molecular identifiers. TCRdb reprocessed the PCR reads with MiXCR, giving one entry per CDR3 protein. Here the sample spans about 540,000 distinct CDR3 sequences, about a sixth being singletons. Sequences were derived from PBMCs from the stem cell graft donor, sampled from the stem cell graft. These receptor sequences come from a human donor who donated a stem cell graft to a child with acute lymphoblastic leukemia.

This clonotype was seen repeatedly, ten times or more. V is TRBV14 and J is TRBJ2-6; the D is unclear. CDR1 SGHDN and CDR2 FVKESK come from the germline V gene. The CDR3 loop spans 13 amino acids. V was clipped by 1 base and J by 2 bases, with 0 bases between them. For the CDR3, the DNA is TGTGCCAGCAGCCAAGCTGGGGCCAACGTCCTGACTTTC. It encodes CASSQAGANVLTF.

The genes are TRBV29-1 and TRBJ2-7; 7 bases are a match to TRBD2. Per the germline V gene, CDR1 is SQVTM and CDR2 is ANQGSEA. CDR3 length: 14 residues. V shed 6 bases, J shed 2 bases, and the junction held 10 bases outside the gene matches. CDR3 DNA sequence: TGCAGCGTCTCCGGGGGGACGGCTACCTACGAGCAGTACTTC. Translation: CSVSGGTATYEQYF.

The J gene is TRBJ2-1, the V gene TRBV5-1, with D hard to call. The V gene's germline CDR1 is SGHRS and CDR2 YFSETQ. The CDR3 is 16 amino acids. Trimming removed 3 bases from V and 2 bases from J, with 15 bases in between. This CDR3 is CASSWASRSPYNEQFF. CDR3 nucleotide sequence: TGCGCCAGCAGCTGGGCGAGCCGGAGTCCCTACAATGAGCAGTTCTTC.

The chain has TRBV5-1 and TRBJ2-1; tentatively, D is TRBD1 (6 bases). Germline CDR1 and CDR2: SGHRS and YFSETQ. Trimming took off 1 base at V and 15 bases at J, with 14 bases between the two ends. The CDR3 loop spans 12 amino acids. In DNA form, the CDR3 reads TGCGCCAGCAGCTTGCAGCAGGGGCCTCGGTTCTTC. Protein product: CASSLQQGPRFF. The full variable domain, completed using reference TRBV5-1 and TRBJ2-1, is KAGVTQTPRYLIKTRGQQVTLSCSPISGHRSVSWYQQTPGQGLQFLFEYFSETQRNKGNFPGRFSGRQFSNSRSEMNVSTLELGDSALYLCASSLQQGPRFFGPGTRLTVL.

This clonotype was recorded many times. This chain joins TRBV20-1 and TRBJ1-5, with D hard to call. CDR3 length equals 12 residues. V lost 3 bases to trimming and J lost 1 base, with 4 bases between them. Germline V gives CDR1 DFQATT, CDR2 SNEGSKA (reference sequence). CDR3 coding DNA: TGCAGTGCTAGTGGGAGCAATCAGCCCCAGCATTTT. This sequence encodes CSASGSNQPQHF.

This clonotype was observed a handful of times. V usage is TRBV12-3 or TRBV12-4 and J usage is TRBJ2-7; TRBD2 matches at 10 bases. V trimming: 5 bases; J trimming: 1 base; junction bases outside the gene matches: 5. This CDR3 contains 15 residues. The CDR3 nucleotides read TGTGCCAGCAGTCCGATACTAGCGGGATCCTACGAGCAGTACTTC. Its translation: CASSPILAGSYEQYF.

CDR3 amino acids: CASSPGQGVLGNTEAFF. The CDR3 coding sequence is TGTGCCAGCTCACCCGGACAGGGGGTTCTCGGGAACACTGAAGCTTTCTTT. The chain recombines TRBV18 with TRBJ1-1; 10 bases are shared with TRBD1. V was pared by 3 bases and J by 1 base, with 8 bases of the junction left unmatched. This CDR3 comprises 17 residues. The V gene's germline CDR1 is KGHSH and CDR2 LQKENI.

This clonotype was counted a few times. This sequence joins TRBV6-1 and TRBJ2-7, with 8 bases matching TRBD2. Germline-derived CDR1 and CDR2 are MNHNS and SASEGT. The CDR3 consists of 15 residues. V dropped 6 bases and J dropped 4; count of bases not matched to a gene: 11. CDR3 nucleotide sequence: TGTGCCAGCAGCCCCGAAGCGGGAGCTTTATACGAGCAGTACTTC. Translation: CASSPEAGALYEQYF.

In its sample, this clonotype was seen many times. The chain couples TRBV12-3 or TRBV12-4 to TRBJ2-5; D is perhaps TRBD1 (6 bases). The CDR3 is 14 residues long. V was cut by 6 bases and J by 5 bases, with 16 bases left in between. Here the CDR3 reads CASSSQGTFETQYF. The CDR3 DNA sequence: TGTGCCAGCAGCTCGCAGGGGACGTTTGAGACCCAGTACTTC.

This clonotype occurred a few times. The chain recombines TRBV27 with TRBJ1-3; D gene ambiguous. This CDR3 region has 16 residues. The V gene's germline CDR1 is MNHEY and CDR2 SMNVEV (reference sequence). The V and J ends lost 1 base and 0 bases respectively, with 10 bases between them. The CDR3 is CASSLYYPTSGNTIYF. CDR3 DNA sequence: TGTGCCAGCAGTTTATATTACCCAACCTCTGGAAACACCATATATTTT.

This clonotype was detected a few times. V is TRBV29-1 and J is TRBJ2-7; 8 nucleotides match TRBD1. The CDR3 length is 13 residues. V lost 6 bases and J lost 2; bases outside the gene matches: 6. Germline V gene data show CDR1 as SQVTM and CDR2 as ANQGSEA. Written as DNA, the CDR3 is TGCAGCGTCGGGGAACAGGGGGCCTACGAGCAGTACTTC. It is translated as CSVGEQGAYEQYF.

V gene TRBV29-1 combines with J gene TRBJ1-2; D not certain. CDR1 is SQVTM, CDR2 ANQGSEA, per germline. There are 14 residues in the CDR3. V dropped 0 bases and J dropped 5 bases, with 13 bases sitting between them. Written as DNA, the CDR3 is TGCAGCGTTGAAGATCTTCTGGGGATTTATGGCTACACCTTC. Encoded protein: CSVEDLLGIYGYTF. The variable domain in full, completed from reference TRBV29-1 and TRBJ1-2, reads SAVISQKPSRDICQRGTSLTIQCQVDSQVTMMFWYRQQPGQSLTLIATANQGSEATYESGFVIDKFPISRPNLTFSTLTVSNMSPEDSSIYLCSVEDLLGIYGYTFGSGTRLTVV.

The gene calls are TRBV29-1 and TRBJ2-1; D not resolved. V was cut by 0 bases and J by 0 bases, with 12 bases left in between. There are 16 residues in the CDR3. CDR1 is SQVTM, CDR2 ANQGSEA, per germline. CDR3 nucleotides: TGCAGCGTTGAAGATCGTGCGTCGAGCTCCTACAATGAGCAGTTCTTC. It is translated as CSVEDRASSSYNEQFF.

The genes are TRBV20-1 and TRBJ1-2; TRBD1 matches 7 bases. The germline gives CDR1 DFQATT, CDR2 SNEGSKA (reference sequence). The V and J ends lost 3 bases and 4 bases, in that order; junction bases with no gene match: 14. The CDR3 runs to 16 residues. In DNA, the CDR3 is TGCAGTGCTAGCTCCCCACTCGGACAGGCCCCCTATGGCTACACCTTC. This sequence encodes CSASSPLGQAPYGYTF.

The J gene is TRBJ2-7, the V gene TRBV6-1; D is perhaps TRBD1 or TRBD2 (5 bases each). This CDR3 region has 12 residues. Germline CDR1 is MNHNS and CDR2 is SASEGT. V was shortened by 8 bases and J by 0 bases, with 8 bases between the two germline ends. The CDR3 sequence is CASRDHSYEQYF. CDR3 coding DNA: TGTGCCAGCCGGGACCACTCCTACGAGCAGTACTTC.

This clonotype was found a few times. The chain combines TRBV20-1 with TRBJ2-4; the match to TRBD1 covers 10 bases. The ends lost 6 bases at V and 9 bases at J; junction bases unmatched: 8. CDR3 length equals 13 residues. Germline CDR1 reads DFQATT; CDR2 reads SNEGSKA (reference sequence). The DNA of the CDR3 is TGCAGTGCCCCCCGGGACAGGGGTGGCATTCAGTACTTC. It is translated as CSAPRDRGGIQYF.

This clonotype was observed a few times. CDR3 loop: CASSRSGGESNQPQHF. The DNA of the CDR3 is TGTGCCAGCAGCCGGAGCGGGGGGGAGAGCAATCAGCCCCAGCATTTT. The chain has TRBV12-3 or TRBV12-4 and TRBJ1-5; the D gene is possibly TRBD1 (5 bases). V gave up 6 bases and J gave up 1 base, with 16 bases separating them. The CDR3 runs to 16 residues.

The chain is built from TRBV27 and TRBJ1-5, with D maybe TRBD1 (6 bases). Germline lookup yields CDR1 MNHEY and CDR2 SMNVEV (reference sequence). V was trimmed by 5 bases and J by 6 bases, leaving 14 bases between them. The CDR3 consists of 14 residues. The CDR3 here is CASSHSGAGQPQHF. In DNA form, the CDR3 reads TGTGCCAGCAGTCACTCGGGGGCGGGTCAGCCCCAGCATTTT.

This clonotype appeared once. This rearrangement joins TRBV12-3 or TRBV12-4 to TRBJ2-1; D is undetermined. This CDR3 comprises 14 residues. V was cut by 4 bases and J by 7 bases, with 14 bases left in between. DNA of the CDR3: TGTGCCAGCAGTTGCTTATTAGGGCAGAATGAGCAGTTCTTC. The encoded protein is CASSCLLGQNEQFF.

Here the CDR3 reads CASSLYGGTEAFF. Here the CDR3 DNA reads TGTGCCAGCAGCTTATACGGGGGGACTGAAGCTTTCTTT. V gene TRBV7-8 combines with J gene TRBJ1-1; possibly TRBD1 for D (5 bases). Trimming removed 2 bases from V and 5 bases from J, with 9 bases in between. This CDR3 has 13 residues. Germline CDR1 SGHVS, CDR2 FQNEAQ. Complete variable domain (other parts from reference TRBV7-8 and TRBJ1-1): GAGVSQSPRYKVAKRGQDVALRCDPISGHVSLFWYQQALGQGPEFLTYFQNEAQLDKSGLPSDRFFAERPEGSVSTLKIQRTQQEDSAVYLCASSLYGGTEAFFGQGTRLTVV.